These 32 T cell receptor beta chains were sequenced from one sample in a study of T-cell memory formation after mild COVID-19. TCRdb analysed the 5' RACE reads with MiXCR anew, one entry per CDR3 protein. The sample lists under 300,000 distinct CDR3 sequences, less than 9.5% occurring once. Sequencing was carried out using PBMCs or a T cell subset sorted from them (not recorded which). The source of these receptors is a man between 18 and 35 years old who had mild COVID-19 (a few samples of this study predate the infection). Cell type and time point are not known.

This sequence joins TRBV18 and TRBJ1-5; D gene ambiguous. Deletions cut 2 bases from V and 3 bases from J, with 5 bases between. The V gene's germline CDR1 is KGHSH and CDR2 LQKENI. The CDR3 runs to 13 residues. The CDR3 loop is CASSPMVNQPQHF. For the CDR3, the DNA is TGTGCCAGCTCACCAATGGTCAATCAGCCCCAGCATTTT.

The rearrangement links TRBV9 to TRBJ2-5; D may be TRBD1 (5 bases). The germline V gene encodes CDR1 SGDLS and CDR2 YYNGEE. V was pared by 2 bases and J by 1 base, with 12 bases between. CDR3 length: 15 residues. CDR3 nucleotide sequence: TGTGCCAGCAGCGTGGCAGGGTGGGGCCAAGAGACCCAGTACTTC. This gives the protein CASSVAGWGQETQYF.

The table lists this clonotype with a few counts. The rearrangement joins TRBV7-2 to TRBJ1-3; D is undetermined. Germline V CDR1 and CDR2: SGHTA, FQGNSA. The CDR3 is 12 amino acids. The V end was cut by 5 bases, the J end by 6 bases, with 8 bases between. CDR3 in amino acids: CASSPSSNTIYF. CDR3 in DNA: TGTGCCAGCAGCCCATCGTCAAACACCATATATTTT.

The genes are TRBV9 and TRBJ2-3; 9 bases fit TRBD2. V lost 0 bases, J lost 3 bases, and 8 bases stayed unmatched. CDR3 length equals 17 residues. Germline V gene lookup returns CDR1 SGDLS and CDR2 YYNGEE. CDR3: CASSVDPSGGKTDTQYF. DNA of the CDR3: TGTGCCAGCAGCGTAGACCCCAGCGGGGGGAAAACAGATACGCAGTATTTT.

The chain is built from TRBV7-6 and TRBJ1-2; possible D gene TRBD1, 5 bases. The CDR3 runs to 14 residues. From germline, CDR1 is SGHVS and CDR2 FNYEAQ. V lost 5 bases, J lost 6 bases, and 16 bases lay in between. The CDR3 region has the DNA TGTGCCAGCAGCCCGGGCGGGAGGGGTCATGGCTACACCTTC. This encodes CASSPGGRGHGYTF.

This clonotype was recorded at least ten times. V and J are TRBV6-5 and TRBJ1-5, with 7 bases that match TRBD1. The J segment lost 0 bases and the V segment lost 5 bases, leaving 10 bases of the junction unmatched. This CDR3 contains 17 residues. Germline V gene lookup returns CDR1 MNHEY and CDR2 SVGAGI. CDR3 sequence (DNA): TGTGCCAGCAGTCCGCGGACAGGCACATATAGCAATCAGCCCCAGCATTTT. Encoded protein: CASSPRTGTYSNQPQHF.

This clonotype has at least ten counts. The rearrangement joins TRBV7-9 to TRBJ2-1; D might be TRBD1 (5 bases). V was pared by 8 bases and J by 9 bases, with 20 bases between. The germline V gene encodes CDR1 SEHNR and CDR2 FQNEAQ (reference sequence). The CDR3 has 14 amino acids. As DNA, the CDR3 is TGTGCCAGCTTACCAAGGGCAGGGAAGGGTGAGCAGTTCTTC. Encoded protein: CASLPRAGKGEQFF.

This clonotype was observed many times. The gene calls are TRBV5-1 and TRBJ2-1; 9 nucleotides match TRBD2. The CDR3 runs to 16 residues. V was pared by 0 bases and J by 6 bases, with 7 bases of the junction left unmatched. CDR1 is SGHRS and CDR2 is YFSETQ in the germline V gene. As DNA, the CDR3 is TGCGCCAGCAGCTTGGGTATGCGGGGGGGCCTCAATGAGCAGTTCTTC. Translating it yields CASSLGMRGGLNEQFF.

There are a few counts of this clonotype. The J gene is TRBJ1-2, the V gene TRBV4-3, with a possible D match to TRBD1 (6 bases). Looked up from germline, CDR1 is LGHNA and CDR2 is YSLEER. This CDR3 contains 16 residues. Trimming pared 4 bases from V and 6 bases from J, leaving 21 bases between. CDR3 in amino acids: CASSPQRGRGVHGYTF. The CDR3 nucleotides read TGCGCCAGCAGCCCCCAACGGGGGCGCGGGGTCCATGGCTACACCTTC.

This clonotype came up a few times. V usage is TRBV7-9 and J usage is TRBJ2-7, with 10 bases identical to TRBD2. Germline V lookup: CDR1 SEHNR, CDR2 FQNEAQ (reference sequence). The V gene end was trimmed by 5 bases and the J gene end by 6 bases; junction bases not matched to a gene: 4. The length of the CDR3 is 13 residues. The CDR3 region is CASSPGTSAEQYV. In DNA, the CDR3 is TGTGCCAGCAGCCCCGGGACTAGCGCCGAGCAGTACGTC.

This clonotype was found a few times. CDR3 in DNA: TGTGCCAGTAGCGTCGACAGGGGTGGTCAGCCCCAGCATTTT. Translating gives CASSVDRGGQPQHF. The rearrangement joins TRBV19 to TRBJ1-5, with TRBD1 identical over 8 bases. After removal of 6 bases from V and 6 bases from J, the junction contained 7 bases not matched to a gene. This CDR3 comprises 14 residues. The germline CDR1 and CDR2 sequences are LNHDA and SQIVND (reference sequence).

This clonotype was seen ten or more times. This rearrangement joins TRBV7-6 to TRBJ2-3; D may match TRBD1 or TRBD2 (5 bases each). This CDR3 contains 15 residues. Germline CDR1 SGHVS, CDR2 FNYEAQ. Trimming removed 5 bases from V and 5 bases from J, with 17 bases in between. This CDR3 reads CASSPGGDGGDTQYF. For the CDR3, the DNA is TGTGCCAGCAGCCCGGGTGGGGATGGGGGAGATACGCAGTATTTT.

This clonotype was seen more than once but under ten times. The V call is TRBV7-2, the J call TRBJ1-6; D unresolved. The CDR3 contains 14 residues. Trimming took 7 bases from V and 4 from J, leaving 11 bases between them. Germline CDR1 and CDR2: SGHTA and FQGNSA. CDR3 region: CASTGGNYNSPLHF. The CDR3 DNA follows: TGTGCCAGCACGGGTGGGAATTATAATTCACCCCTCCACTTT.

The V gene is TRBV11-1, the J gene TRBJ2-1, with TRBD2 as a possible D gene (6 bases). The CDR3 length is 16 residues. CDR1 SGHAT and CDR2 FQDESV come from the germline V gene (reference sequence). V shed 6 bases and J shed 8 bases, with 23 bases lying between them. CDR3 in amino acids: CASSPPGLEGGDEQFF. CDR3 nucleotides: TGTGCCAGCAGTCCCCCCGGGCTCGAGGGCGGGGATGAGCAGTTCTTC.

This clonotype was detected a few times. The chain recombines TRBV7-2 with TRBJ1-1; TRBD1 matches at 7 bases. Germline CDR1 and CDR2: SGHTA and FQGNSA. The CDR3 has 13 residues. The V and J ends lost 4 bases and 7 bases, in that order; junction bases with no gene match: 6. DNA of the CDR3: TGTGCCAGCAGCTCCGACAGGGAGGATGAAGCTTTCTTT. Translated: CASSSDREDEAFF. Full variable domain (remainder filled in from reference TRBV7-2 and TRBJ1-1): GAGVSQSPSNKVTEKGKDVELRCDPISGHTALYWYRQSLGQGLEFLIYFQGNSAPDKSGLPSDRFSAERTGGSVSTLTIQRTQQEDSAVYLCASSSDREDEAFFGQGTRLTVV.

The V gene is TRBV20-1, the J gene TRBJ1-5; perhaps TRBD1 as D (5 bases). The CDR3 sequence is 12 residues long. Per germline, CDR1 DFQATT and CDR2 SNEGSKA (reference sequence). The V end lost 7 bases, the J end lost 3 bases, and 10 bases lay between the germline ends. This chain's CDR3 is CSVGTYNQPQHF. CDR3 nucleotides: TGCAGTGTTGGGACCTACAATCAGCCCCAGCATTTT.

This clonotype was detected only a few times. This chain uses TRBV9 with TRBJ2-2; D possibly corresponds to TRBD2 (5 bases). The length of the CDR3 is 16 residues. Germline assignment: CDR1 SGDLS and CDR2 YYNGEE. Between the trimmed V and J ends, which lost 4 bases and 0 bases, there was a span of 13 bases. The CDR3 protein is CASSRRRIANTGELFF. The CDR3 bases are TGTGCCAGCAGCCGGAGGAGAATCGCGAACACCGGGGAGCTGTTTTTT.

The V and J genes are TRBV5-6 and TRBJ1-2, with D perhaps TRBD1 (5 bases). Trimming removed 5 bases at V and 2 bases at J, with 10 bases between. This CDR3 spans 13 amino acids. Germline CDR1 and CDR2: SGHDT and YYEEEE. The CDR3 DNA follows: TGTGCCAGCAGAACAGGCTCCAACTATGGCTACACCTTC. This gives the protein CASRTGSNYGYTF.

The chain couples TRBV12-3 or TRBV12-4 to TRBJ1-2; no clear D gene. The V end lost 6 bases, the J end lost 7 bases, and 9 bases lay between the germline ends. This CDR3 is 11 amino acids long. In DNA, the CDR3 is TGTGCCAGCAGAAGGGAGAGTGGCTACACCTTC. As protein: CASRRESGYTF.

This clonotype has more than one count but fewer than ten. The chain links TRBV25-1 to TRBJ1-2; D not certain. The CDR3 spans 14 residues. With 4 bases removed from V and 3 bases from J, the gap between germline ends came to 12 bases. Per germline, CDR1 MGHDK and CDR2 SYGVNS. The CDR3 region is CASSVGSGYYGYTF. The CDR3 coding sequence is TGTGCCAGCAGTGTTGGTTCCGGATACTATGGCTACACCTTC.

This clonotype was counted a few times. V usage is TRBV6-4 and J usage is TRBJ1-5; TRBD1 is a possible D gene (5 bases). V lost 7 bases and J 5 bases, leaving 12 bases between the germline ends. CDR1 and CDR2 from the germline V gene are MRHNA and SNTAGT. This CDR3 has 13 residues. In DNA, the CDR3 is TGTGCCAGCAATTGGACACCCTATCAGCCCCAGCATTTT. This encodes CASNWTPYQPQHF.

This sequence joins TRBV10-3 and TRBJ2-3; D unresolved. V was pared by 3 bases and J by 2 bases, with 6 bases between. The CDR3 length is 13 residues. Germline CDR1 reads ENHRY; CDR2 reads SYGVKD. DNA of the CDR3: TGTGCCATCAGTGAAAGAAACACAGATACGCAGTATTTT. This translates into CAISERNTDTQYF.

This clonotype turned up a few times. This chain links TRBV5-1 with TRBJ2-2; 8 bases fit TRBD2. The CDR3 has 15 amino acids. The trim removed 6 bases at V and 8 bases at J, leaving 12 bases unmatched. Germline V gene lookup returns CDR1 SGHRS and CDR2 YFSETQ. The CDR3 loop reads CASNPWRGATGELFF. In nucleotides, the CDR3 is TGCGCCAGCAACCCCTGGCGGGGGGCCACTGGGGAGCTGTTTTTT.

This clonotype was found a few times. This chain uses TRBV2 with TRBJ1-1; the match to TRBD1 covers 12 bases. Germline CDR1 reads SNHLY; CDR2 reads FYNNEI. V dropped 10 bases and J dropped 6; count of bases not matched to a gene: 6. The CDR3 consists of 13 residues. CDR3 sequence: CATLWDRGPEAFF. CDR3 DNA sequence: TGTGCCACCCTATGGGACAGGGGGCCTGAAGCTTTCTTT. The whole variable domain, remainder taken from reference TRBV2 and TRBJ1-1, is EPEVTQTPSHQVTQMGQEVILRCVPISNHLYFYWYRQILGQKVEFLVSFYNNEISEKSEIFDDQFSVERPDGSNFTLKIRSTKLEDSAMYFCATLWDRGPEAFFGQGTRLTVV.

This clonotype has ten or more counts. The chain links TRBV12-3 or TRBV12-4 to TRBJ1-1; D not resolved. Trimming took 3 bases from V and 2 from J, leaving 7 bases between them. CDR3 size: 13 residues. This CDR3 reads CASSLYSNTEAFF. In DNA form, the CDR3 reads TGTGCCAGCAGTTTGTATTCAAACACTGAAGCTTTCTTT.

This clonotype was found many times. This CDR3 is CAISESRGHEQFF. The CDR3 bases are TGTGCCATCAGTGAGTCAAGGGGTCATGAGCAGTTCTTC. The J gene is TRBJ2-1, the V gene TRBV10-3, with a possible D match to TRBD1 (5 bases). The V end was cut by 0 bases, the J end by 8 bases, with 8 bases between. The CDR3 is 13 amino acids. The V gene's germline CDR1 is ENHRY and CDR2 SYGVKD.

This clonotype came up many times. The V gene is TRBV7-3, the J gene TRBJ2-2; possible D gene TRBD1, 5 bases. This CDR3 region has 14 residues. CDR1 and CDR2 from the germline V gene are SGHTA and FQGTGA. V gave up 5 bases and J gave up 3 bases, with 10 bases separating them. This CDR3 reads CASSPDTYTGELFF. The CDR3, as DNA: TGTGCCAGCAGCCCGGACACCTACACCGGGGAGCTGTTTTTT.

This clonotype was counted a few times. The chain employs TRBV5-5 and TRBJ2-1; D is ambiguous. V lost 0 bases to trimming and J lost 4 bases, with 5 bases between them. The CDR3 length is 13 residues. CDR1 is SGHKS, CDR2 YYEKEE, per germline (reference sequence). CDR3 DNA: TGTGCCAGCAGCTTGGAACAGTACAATGAGCAGTTCTTC. It codes for CASSLEQYNEQFF.

This chain connects TRBV24-1 to TRBJ1-5; D uncertain. Germline V gene lookup returns CDR1 KGHDR and CDR2 SFDVKD. There are 11 residues in the CDR3. Trimming took off 9 bases at V and 5 bases at J, with 7 bases between the two ends. The CDR3 region has the DNA TGTGCCACCGGATCCGATCAGCCCCAGCATTTT. It yields the protein CATGSDQPQHF.

V gene TRBV7-3 combines with J gene TRBJ1-1; D gene uncertain. Germline V CDR1 and CDR2: SGHTA, FQGTGA. This CDR3 contains 15 residues. V lost 1 base and J lost 1, with 10 bases in between. The CDR3 loop reads CASSLNGVRNTEAFF. DNA of the CDR3: TGTGCCAGCAGCTTAAATGGGGTCCGGAACACTGAAGCTTTCTTT.

This clonotype was seen more than once but under ten times. The V and J genes are TRBV9 and TRBJ2-1; 11 bases are shared with TRBD1. The germline V gene has CDR1 SGDLS and CDR2 YYNGEE. The CDR3 is made up of 20 amino acids. Trimming took 0 bases from V and 7 from J; bases not matched to a gene: 18. The CDR3, as DNA: TGTGCCAGCAGCGTAGAGGAGTGGCCGGGACAGGGGGATAAAGGGAATGAGCAGTTCTTC. Amino acid sequence: CASSVEEWPGQGDKGNEQFF.

The table lists this clonotype with many counts. V and J are TRBV24-1 and TRBJ2-5; D may correspond to TRBD1 or TRBD2 (5 bases each). The CDR3 totals 14 residues. Between the trimmed V and J ends, which lost 5 bases and 3 bases, there was a span of 12 bases. In germline, CDR1 is KGHDR, CDR2 SFDVKD. CDR3 sequence (DNA): TGTGCCACCAGTGGTCCGGGACGGGAAGAGACCCAGTACTTC. Amino acids: CATSGPGREETQYF.